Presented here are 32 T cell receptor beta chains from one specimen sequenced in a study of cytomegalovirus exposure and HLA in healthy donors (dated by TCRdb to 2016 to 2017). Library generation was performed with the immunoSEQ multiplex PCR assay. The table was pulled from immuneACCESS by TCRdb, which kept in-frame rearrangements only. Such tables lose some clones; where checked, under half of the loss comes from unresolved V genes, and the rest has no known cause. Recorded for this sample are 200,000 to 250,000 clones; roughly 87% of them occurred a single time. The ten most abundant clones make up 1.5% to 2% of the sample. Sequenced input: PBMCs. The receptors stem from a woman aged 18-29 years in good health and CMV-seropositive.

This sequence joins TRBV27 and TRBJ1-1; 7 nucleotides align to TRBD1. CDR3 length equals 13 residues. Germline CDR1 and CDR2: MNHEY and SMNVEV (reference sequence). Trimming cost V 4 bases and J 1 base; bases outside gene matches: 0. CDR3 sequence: CASSYRGNTEAFF. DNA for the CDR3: TGTGCCAGCAGTTACAGGGGGAACACTGAAGCTTTCTTT.

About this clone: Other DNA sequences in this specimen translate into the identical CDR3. The CDR3 sequence is CASSEGQGSYEQYF. Here the CDR3 DNA reads TGTGCCAGCAGTGAAGGGCAGGGGTCCTACGAGCAGTACTTC. This rearrangement joins TRBV2 to TRBJ2-7, with D possibly TRBD1 on 6 matching bases. The germline V gene has CDR1 SNHLY and CDR2 FYNNEI. The CDR3 runs 14 residues. Trimming took off 1 base at V and 1 base at J, with 8 bases between the two ends.

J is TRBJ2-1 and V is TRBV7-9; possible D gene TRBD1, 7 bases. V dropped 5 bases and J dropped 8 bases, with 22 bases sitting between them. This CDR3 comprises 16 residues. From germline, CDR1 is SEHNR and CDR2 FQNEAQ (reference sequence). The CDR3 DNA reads TGTGCCAGCAGCCCCCCGGGACTCCCCACAGGGGATGAGCAGTTCTTC. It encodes CASSPPGLPTGDEQFF.

The CDR3 bases are TGCAGCGTTGGCGAAGGGGGTACGCAGTATTTT. Translation: CSVGEGGTQYF. The V call is TRBV29-1, the J call TRBJ2-3, with D possibly matching TRBD1 (6 bases). Deletions cut 4 bases from V and 8 bases from J, with 10 bases between. The germline V gene encodes CDR1 SQVTM and CDR2 ANQGSEA. This CDR3 is 11 amino acids long.

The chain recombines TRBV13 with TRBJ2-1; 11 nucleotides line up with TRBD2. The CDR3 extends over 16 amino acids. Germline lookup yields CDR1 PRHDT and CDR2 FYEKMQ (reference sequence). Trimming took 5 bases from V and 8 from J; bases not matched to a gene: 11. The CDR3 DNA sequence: TGTGCCAGCAGCGCTGTGACTAGCGGGGTGGTGGATGAGCAGTTCTTC. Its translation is CASSAVTSGVVDEQFF.

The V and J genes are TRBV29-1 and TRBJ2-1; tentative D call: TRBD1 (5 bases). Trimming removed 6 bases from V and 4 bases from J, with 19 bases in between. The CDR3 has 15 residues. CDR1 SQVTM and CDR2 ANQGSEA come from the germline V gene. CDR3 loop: CSVPGGAGLYNEQFF. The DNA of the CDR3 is TGCAGCGTCCCAGGTGGGGCAGGGCTGTACAATGAGCAGTTCTTC.

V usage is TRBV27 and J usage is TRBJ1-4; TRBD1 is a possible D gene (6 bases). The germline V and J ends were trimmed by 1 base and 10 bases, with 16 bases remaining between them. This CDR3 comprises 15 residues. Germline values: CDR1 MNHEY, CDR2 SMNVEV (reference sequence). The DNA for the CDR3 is TGTGCCAGCAGTTTATATGCAGGGGCGGCCGCAAAACTGTTTTTT. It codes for CASSLYAGAAAKLFF.

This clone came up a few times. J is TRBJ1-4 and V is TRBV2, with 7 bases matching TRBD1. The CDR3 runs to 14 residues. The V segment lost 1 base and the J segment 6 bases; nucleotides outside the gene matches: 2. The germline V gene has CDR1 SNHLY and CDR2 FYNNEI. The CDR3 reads CASSEGRGDEKLFF. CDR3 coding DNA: TGTGCCAGCAGTGAAGGCAGGGGGGATGAAAAACTGTTTTTT. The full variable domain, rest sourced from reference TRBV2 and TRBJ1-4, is EPEVTQTPSHQVTQMGQEVILRCVPISNHLYFYWYRQILGQKVEFLVSFYNNEISEKSEIFDDQFSVERPDGSNFTLKIRSTKLEDSAMYFCASSEGRGDEKLFFGSGTQLSVL.

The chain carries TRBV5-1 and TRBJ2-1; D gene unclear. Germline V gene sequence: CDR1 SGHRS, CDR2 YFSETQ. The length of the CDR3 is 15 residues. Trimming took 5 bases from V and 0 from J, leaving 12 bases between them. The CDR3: CASSSDSSSYNEQFF. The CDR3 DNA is TGCGCCAGCAGTTCTGACTCGAGCTCCTACAATGAGCAGTTCTTC.

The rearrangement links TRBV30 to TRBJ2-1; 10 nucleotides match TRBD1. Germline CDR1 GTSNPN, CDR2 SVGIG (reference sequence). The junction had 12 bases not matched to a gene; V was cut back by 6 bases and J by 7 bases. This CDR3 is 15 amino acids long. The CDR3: CACPLGGTGENEQFF. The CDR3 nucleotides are TGTGCCTGCCCCCTCGGTGGGACAGGGGAAAATGAGCAGTTCTTC.

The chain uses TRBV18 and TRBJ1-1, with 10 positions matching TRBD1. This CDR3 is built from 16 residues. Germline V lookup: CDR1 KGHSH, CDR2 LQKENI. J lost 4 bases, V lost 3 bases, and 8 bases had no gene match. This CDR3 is CASSPPGTGALTEAFF. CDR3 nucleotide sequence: TGTGCCAGCTCACCCCCCGGGACAGGGGCCCTCACTGAAGCTTTCTTT.

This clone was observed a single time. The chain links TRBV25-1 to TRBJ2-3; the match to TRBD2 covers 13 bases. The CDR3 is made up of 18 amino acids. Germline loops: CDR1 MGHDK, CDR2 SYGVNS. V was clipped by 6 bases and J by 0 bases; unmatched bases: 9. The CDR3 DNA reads TGTGCCAGCAGCGACTCCGGGACTAGCGGGACTAGCACAGATACGCAGTATTTT. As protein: CASSDSGTSGTSTDTQYF.

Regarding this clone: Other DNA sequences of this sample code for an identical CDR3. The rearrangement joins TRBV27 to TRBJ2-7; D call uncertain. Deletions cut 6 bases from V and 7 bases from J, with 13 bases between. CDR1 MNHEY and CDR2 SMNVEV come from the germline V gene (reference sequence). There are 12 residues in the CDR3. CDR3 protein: CASSPNGGEQYF. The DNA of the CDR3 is TGTGCCAGCAGCCCGAACGGCGGTGAGCAGTACTTC.

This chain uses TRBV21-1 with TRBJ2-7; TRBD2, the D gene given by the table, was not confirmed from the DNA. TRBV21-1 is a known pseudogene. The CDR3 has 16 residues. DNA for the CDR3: TGTGCCAGCAGCAAAGAGGCGTCTAGCGGGACCCGTGAGCAGTACTTC. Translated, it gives CASSKEASSGTREQYF.

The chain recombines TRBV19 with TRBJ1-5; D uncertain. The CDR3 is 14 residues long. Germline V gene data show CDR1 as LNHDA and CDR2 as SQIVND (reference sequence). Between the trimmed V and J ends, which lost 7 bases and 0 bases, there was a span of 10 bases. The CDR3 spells CASKSGFSNQPQHF. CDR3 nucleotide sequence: TGTGCCAGTAAATCAGGTTTTAGCAATCAGCCCCAGCATTTT.

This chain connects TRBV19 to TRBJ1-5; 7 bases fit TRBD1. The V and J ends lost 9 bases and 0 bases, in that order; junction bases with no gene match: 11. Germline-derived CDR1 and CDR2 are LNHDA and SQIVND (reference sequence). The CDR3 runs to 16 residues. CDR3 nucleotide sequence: TGTGCCAGCCAATCACAGGGGCCATATAGCAATCAGCCCCAGCATTTT. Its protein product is CASQSQGPYSNQPQHF.

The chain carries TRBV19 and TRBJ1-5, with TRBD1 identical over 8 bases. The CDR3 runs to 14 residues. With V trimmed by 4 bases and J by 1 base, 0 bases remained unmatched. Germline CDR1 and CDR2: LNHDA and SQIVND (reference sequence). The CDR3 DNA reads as TGTGCCAGTAGTAGGGACAGGAGCAATCAGCCCCAGCATTTT. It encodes CASSRDRSNQPQHF.

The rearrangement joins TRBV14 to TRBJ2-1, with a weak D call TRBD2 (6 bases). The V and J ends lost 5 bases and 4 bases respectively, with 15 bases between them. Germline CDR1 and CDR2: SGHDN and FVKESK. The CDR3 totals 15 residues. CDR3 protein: CASSKDIAVYNEQFF. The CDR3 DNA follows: TGTGCCAGCAGCAAGGACATAGCGGTATACAATGAGCAGTTCTTC.

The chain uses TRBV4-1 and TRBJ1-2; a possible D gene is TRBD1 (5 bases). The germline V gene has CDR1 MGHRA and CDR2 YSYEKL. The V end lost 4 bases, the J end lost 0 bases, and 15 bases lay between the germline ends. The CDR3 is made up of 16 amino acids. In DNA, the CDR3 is TGCGCCAGCAGCCCCGGGGGAGGAACTACTAACTATGGCTACACCTTC. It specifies CASSPGGGTTNYGYTF.

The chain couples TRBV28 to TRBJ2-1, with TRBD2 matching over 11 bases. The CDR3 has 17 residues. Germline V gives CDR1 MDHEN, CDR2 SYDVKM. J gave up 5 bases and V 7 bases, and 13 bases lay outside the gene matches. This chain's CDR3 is CASTSPLASGRNNEQFF. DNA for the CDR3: TGTGCCAGCACCAGCCCCCTGGCTAGCGGGAGGAACAATGAGCAGTTCTTC.

CDR3 sequence: CASSLNRGGEKLFF. Written as DNA, the CDR3 is TGTGCCAGCAGTTTAAACAGGGGTGGTGAAAAACTGTTTTTT. The chain carries TRBV27 and TRBJ1-4; TRBD1 matches at 7 bases. Per germline, CDR1 MNHEY and CDR2 SMNVEV (reference sequence). The CDR3 spans 14 residues. With V trimmed by 2 bases and J by 7 bases, 4 bases remained unmatched.

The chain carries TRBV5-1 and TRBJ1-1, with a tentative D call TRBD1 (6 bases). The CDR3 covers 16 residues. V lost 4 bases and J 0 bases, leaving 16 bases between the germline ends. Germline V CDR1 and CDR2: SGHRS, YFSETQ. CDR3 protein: CASSGQGRGMNTEAFF. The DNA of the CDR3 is TGCGCCAGCAGCGGCCAGGGGCGAGGAATGAACACTGAAGCTTTCTTT.

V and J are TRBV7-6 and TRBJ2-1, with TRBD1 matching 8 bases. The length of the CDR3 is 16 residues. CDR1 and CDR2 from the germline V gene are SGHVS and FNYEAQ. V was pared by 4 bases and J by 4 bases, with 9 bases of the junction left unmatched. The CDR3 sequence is CASSSGQGDLYNEQFF. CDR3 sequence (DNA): TGTGCCAGCAGCTCCGGACAGGGAGACCTTTACAATGAGCAGTTCTTC. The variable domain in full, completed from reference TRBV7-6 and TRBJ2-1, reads GAGVSQSPRYKVTKRGQDVALRCDPISGHVSLYWYRQALGQGPEFLTYFNYEAQQDKSGLPNDRFSAERPEGSISTLTIQRTEQRDSAMYRCASSSGQGDLYNEQFFGPGTRLTVL.

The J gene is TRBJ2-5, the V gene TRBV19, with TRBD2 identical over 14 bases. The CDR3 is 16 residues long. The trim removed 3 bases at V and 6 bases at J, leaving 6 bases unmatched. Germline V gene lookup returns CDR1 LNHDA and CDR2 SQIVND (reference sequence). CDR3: CASSIVGTSGSKTQYF. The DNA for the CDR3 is TGTGCCAGTAGTATCGTGGGGACTAGCGGGAGTAAGACCCAGTACTTC.

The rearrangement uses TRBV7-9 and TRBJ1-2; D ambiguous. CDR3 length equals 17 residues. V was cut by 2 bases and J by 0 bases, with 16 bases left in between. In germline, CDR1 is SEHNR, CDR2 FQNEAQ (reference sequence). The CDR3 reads CASSLPPLNTPNYGYTF. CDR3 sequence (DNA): TGTGCCAGCAGCTTACCGCCCTTGAACACACCTAACTATGGCTACACCTTC.

The CDR3 loop is CATRVRQNEKLFF. The CDR3 coding sequence is TGTGCCACACGGGTTAGACAGAATGAAAAACTGTTTTTT. This sequence joins TRBV19 and TRBJ1-4; TRBD1 might be the D (5 bases). The CDR3 is made up of 13 amino acids. Germline CDR1 LNHDA, CDR2 SQIVND (reference sequence). V gave up 10 bases and J gave up 5 bases, with 14 bases separating them.

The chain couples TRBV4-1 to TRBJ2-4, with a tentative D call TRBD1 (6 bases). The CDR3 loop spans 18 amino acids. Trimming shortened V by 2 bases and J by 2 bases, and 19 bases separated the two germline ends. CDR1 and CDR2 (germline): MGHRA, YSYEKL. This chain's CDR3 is CASSQLGQRGRTKNIQYF. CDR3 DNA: TGCGCCAGCAGCCAATTAGGACAGCGTGGCAGGACCAAAAACATTCAGTACTTC.

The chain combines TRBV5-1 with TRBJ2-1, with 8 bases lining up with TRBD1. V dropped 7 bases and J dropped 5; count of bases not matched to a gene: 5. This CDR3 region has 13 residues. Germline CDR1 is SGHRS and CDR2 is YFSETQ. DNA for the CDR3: TGCGCCAGCTCAGGGGGCGCGAACAATGAGCAGTTCTTC. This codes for CASSGGANNEQFF. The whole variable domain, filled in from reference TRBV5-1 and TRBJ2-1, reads KAGVTQTPRYLIKTRGQQVTLSCSPISGHRSVSWYQQTPGQGLQFLFEYFSETQRNKGNFPGRFSGRQFSNSRSEMNVSTLELGDSALYLCASSGGANNEQFFGPGTRLTVL.

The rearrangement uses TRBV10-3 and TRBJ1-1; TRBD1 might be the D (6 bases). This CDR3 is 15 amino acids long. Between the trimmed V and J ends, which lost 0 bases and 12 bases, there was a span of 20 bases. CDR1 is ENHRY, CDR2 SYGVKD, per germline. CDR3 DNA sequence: TGTGCCATCAGTGAGTCGAACGGACAGACATCTCGGACTTTCTTT. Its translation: CAISESNGQTSRTFF.

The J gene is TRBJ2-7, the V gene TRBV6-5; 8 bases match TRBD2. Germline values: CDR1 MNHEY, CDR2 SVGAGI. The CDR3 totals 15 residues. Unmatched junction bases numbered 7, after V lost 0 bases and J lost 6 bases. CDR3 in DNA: TGTGCCAGCAGTTACTCCCTCGGACTAGCTCGCGAGCAGTACTTC. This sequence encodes CASSYSLGLAREQYF.

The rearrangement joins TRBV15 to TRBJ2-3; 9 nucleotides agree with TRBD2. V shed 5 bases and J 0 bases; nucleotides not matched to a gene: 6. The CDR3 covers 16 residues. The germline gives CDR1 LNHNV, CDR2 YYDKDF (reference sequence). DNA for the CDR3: TGTGCCACCAGCCCCCGACTAGCGGCTAGCACAGATACGCAGTATTTT. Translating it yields CATSPRLAASTDTQYF.

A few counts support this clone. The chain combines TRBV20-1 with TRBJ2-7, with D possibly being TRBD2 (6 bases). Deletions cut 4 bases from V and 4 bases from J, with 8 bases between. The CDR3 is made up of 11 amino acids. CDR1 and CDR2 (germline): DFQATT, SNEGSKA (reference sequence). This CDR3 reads CSATSAYEQYF. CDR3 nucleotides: TGCAGTGCTACTAGCGCTTACGAGCAGTACTTC.